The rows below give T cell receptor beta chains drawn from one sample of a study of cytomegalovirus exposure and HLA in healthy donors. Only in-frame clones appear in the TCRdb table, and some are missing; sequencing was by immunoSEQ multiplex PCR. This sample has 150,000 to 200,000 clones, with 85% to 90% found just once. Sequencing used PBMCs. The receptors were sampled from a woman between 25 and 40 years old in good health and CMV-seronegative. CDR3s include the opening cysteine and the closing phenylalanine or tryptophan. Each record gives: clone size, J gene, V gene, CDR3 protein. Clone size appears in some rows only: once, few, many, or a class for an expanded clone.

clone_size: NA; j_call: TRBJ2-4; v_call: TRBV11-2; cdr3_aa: CASSLTGAKNIQYF
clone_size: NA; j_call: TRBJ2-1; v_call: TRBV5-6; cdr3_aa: CASRIFGSYNEQFF
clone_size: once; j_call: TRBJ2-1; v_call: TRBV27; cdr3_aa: CASSSLGDSSYNEQFF
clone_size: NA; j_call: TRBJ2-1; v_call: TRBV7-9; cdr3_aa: CASSLVRGDEQFF
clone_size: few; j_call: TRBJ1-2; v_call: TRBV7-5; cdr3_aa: CVRSQKTGSGYTF
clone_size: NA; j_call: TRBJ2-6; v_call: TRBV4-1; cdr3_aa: CASSPTEGPPSGANVLTF
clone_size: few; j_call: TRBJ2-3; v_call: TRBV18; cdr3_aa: CASSLRLGLGTDTQYF
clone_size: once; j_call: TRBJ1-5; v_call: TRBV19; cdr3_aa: CASSYPTSWAINQPQHF
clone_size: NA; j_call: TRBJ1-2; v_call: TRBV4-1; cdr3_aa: CASSQANRDRVGYGYTF
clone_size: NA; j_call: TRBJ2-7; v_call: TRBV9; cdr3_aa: CASSVATGDSAYEQYF
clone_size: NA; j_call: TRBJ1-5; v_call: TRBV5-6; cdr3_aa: CASSLAMTGDLSNQPQHF
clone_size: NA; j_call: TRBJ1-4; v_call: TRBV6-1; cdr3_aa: CATRGTGVNEKLFF
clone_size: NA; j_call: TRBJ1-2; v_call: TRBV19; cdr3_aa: CAIAEEGGSYYGYTF
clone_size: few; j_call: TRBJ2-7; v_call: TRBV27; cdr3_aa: CASSSTLRQSSYEQYF
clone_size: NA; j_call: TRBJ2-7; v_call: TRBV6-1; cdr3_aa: CASSEQAGTYEQYF
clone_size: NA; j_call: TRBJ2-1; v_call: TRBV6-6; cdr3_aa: CASSSGTRLLKEQFF
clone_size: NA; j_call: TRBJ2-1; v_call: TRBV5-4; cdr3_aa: CASSLGRQGRYNEQFF
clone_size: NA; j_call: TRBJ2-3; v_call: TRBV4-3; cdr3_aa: CASSKSAGGHTTDTQYF
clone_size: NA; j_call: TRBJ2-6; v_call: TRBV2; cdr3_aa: CASRHNTGGSGANVLTF
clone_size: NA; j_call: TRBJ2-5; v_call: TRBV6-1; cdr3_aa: CASSGGNGGRAQYF
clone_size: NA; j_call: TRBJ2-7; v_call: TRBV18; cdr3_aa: CASSLPTSLTSGSKPYEQYF
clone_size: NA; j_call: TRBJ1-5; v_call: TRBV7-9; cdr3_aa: CASSSSGTGGGSQHF
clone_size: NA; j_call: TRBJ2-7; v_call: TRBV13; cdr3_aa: CASSPYGGEQYF